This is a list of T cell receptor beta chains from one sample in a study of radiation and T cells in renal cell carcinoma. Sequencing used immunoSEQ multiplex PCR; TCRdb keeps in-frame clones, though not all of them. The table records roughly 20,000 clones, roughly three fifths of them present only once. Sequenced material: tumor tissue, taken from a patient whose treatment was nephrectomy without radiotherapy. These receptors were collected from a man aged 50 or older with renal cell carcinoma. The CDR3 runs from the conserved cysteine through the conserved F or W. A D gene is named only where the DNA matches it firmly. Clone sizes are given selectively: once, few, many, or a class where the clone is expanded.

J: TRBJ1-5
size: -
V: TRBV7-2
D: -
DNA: TGTGCCAGCAGCTTAGCACTGAATAATCAGCCCCAGCATTTT
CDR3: CASSLALNNQPQHF

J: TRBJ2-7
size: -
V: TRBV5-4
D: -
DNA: TGTGCCAGCAGCCCTGACCCATCCTACGAGCAGTACTTC
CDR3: CASSPDPSYEQYF

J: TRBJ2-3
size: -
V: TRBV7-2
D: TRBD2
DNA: TGTGCCACCGCCCGGACTAGCGGGGGGGCGAGTACGCAGTATTTT
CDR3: CATARTSGGASTQYF

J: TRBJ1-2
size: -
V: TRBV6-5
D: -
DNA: TGTGCCAGCAGTACTACGGGACCGAGCGCCGGCTACACCTTC
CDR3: CASSTTGPSAGYTF

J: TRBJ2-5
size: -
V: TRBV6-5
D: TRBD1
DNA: TGTGCCAGCAGTTACTCTTGGGACAGGGTTACGACCCAGTACTTC
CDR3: CASSYSWDRVTTQYF

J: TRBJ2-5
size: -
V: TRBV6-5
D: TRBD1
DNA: TGTGCCAGCCGACGGGACAGCCAAGAGACCCAGTACTTC
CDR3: CASRRDSQETQYF

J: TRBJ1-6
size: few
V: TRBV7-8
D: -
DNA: TGTGCCAGCAGTTCTGACAGGATTGCTTCACCCCTCCACTTT
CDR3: CASSSDRIASPLHF

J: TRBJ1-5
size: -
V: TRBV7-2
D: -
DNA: TGTGCCAGCAGCCTCACCAGGGATAGACAAGGCAATCAGCCCCAGCATTTT
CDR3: CASSLTRDRQGNQPQHF

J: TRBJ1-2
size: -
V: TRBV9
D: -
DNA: TGTGCCAGCAGCGTAATGAGGTCCTACACCTTC
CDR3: CASSVMRSYTF

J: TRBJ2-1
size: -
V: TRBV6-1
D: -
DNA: TGTGCCAGCAGTGAATGGGGTTATGAGCAGTTCTTC
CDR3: CASSEWGYEQFF

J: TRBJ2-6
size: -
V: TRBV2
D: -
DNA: TGTGCCAGCAGTGAAAATGGGGCCAACGTCCTGACTTTC
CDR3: CASSENGANVLTF

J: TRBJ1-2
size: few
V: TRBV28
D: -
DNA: TGTGCCAGCAGGCTGCAGGGAAACTATGGCTACACCTTC
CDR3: CASRLQGNYGYTF

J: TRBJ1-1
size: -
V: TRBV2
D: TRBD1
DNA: TGTGCCAGCAGCAAGGGACAGGGAAGAACTGAAGCTTTCTTT
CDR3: CASSKGQGRTEAFF

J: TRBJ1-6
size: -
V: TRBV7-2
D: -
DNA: TGTGCCAGCAGCGTAGGAGACAGCAATTCACCCCTCCACTTT
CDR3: CASSVGDSNSPLHF

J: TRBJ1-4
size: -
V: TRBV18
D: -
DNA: TGTGCCAGCTCACCTTCGTACGGGGAGGTTGGTGAAAAACTGTTTTTT
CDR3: CASSPSYGEVGEKLFF

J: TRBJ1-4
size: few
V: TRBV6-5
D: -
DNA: TGTGCCAGCAGAGAGACAGGAGGTGAAAAACTGTTTTTT
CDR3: CASRETGGEKLFF

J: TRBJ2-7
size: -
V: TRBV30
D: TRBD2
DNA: TGTGCCTGGGATAAGGGACTAGCTCGTCACGAGCAGTACTTC
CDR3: CAWDKGLARHEQYF

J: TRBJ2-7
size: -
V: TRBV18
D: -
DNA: TGTGCCAGCTCACCCGGGAGTGGGTACGAGCAGTACTTC
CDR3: CASSPGSGYEQYF

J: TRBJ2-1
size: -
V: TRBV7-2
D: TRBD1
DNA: TGTGCCAGCAGCTTCCCCCGGACAGGAACCTACAATGAGCAGTTCTTC
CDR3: CASSFPRTGTYNEQFF

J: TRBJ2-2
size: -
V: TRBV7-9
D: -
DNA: TGTGCCAGCAGCTTATCAGGGGAGCTGTTTTTT
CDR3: CASSLSGELFF

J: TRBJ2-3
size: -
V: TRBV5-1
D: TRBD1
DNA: TGCGCCAGCAGCTTGGACAGGGGAAGGGATACGCAGTATTTT
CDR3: CASSLDRGRDTQYF

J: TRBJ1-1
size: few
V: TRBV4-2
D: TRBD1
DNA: TGTGCCAGCAGCCAAGGACTAGGGGGCCCTGAAGCTTTCTTT
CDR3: CASSQGLGGPEAFF

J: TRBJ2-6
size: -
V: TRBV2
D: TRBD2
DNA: TGTGCCAGCAGTGAAGCTTCGACTAGCGGGGCGGGAGGGGCCAACGTCCTGACTTTC
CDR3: CASSEASTSGAGGANVLTF

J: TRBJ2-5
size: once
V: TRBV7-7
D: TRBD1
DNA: TGTGCTAGCAGCATTAACAGGGGCTTGGGAGAGACCCAGTACTTC
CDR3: CASSINRGLGETQYF

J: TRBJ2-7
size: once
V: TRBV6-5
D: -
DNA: TGTGCCAGCAGTTTGGGTCACGAGCAGTACTTC
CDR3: CASSLGHEQYF

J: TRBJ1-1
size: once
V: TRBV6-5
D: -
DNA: TGTGCCAGCAGTTACCCCGGTACCTTGGAAGCTTTCTTT
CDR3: CASSYPGTLEAFF

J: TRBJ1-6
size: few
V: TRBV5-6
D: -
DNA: TGTGCCAGCAGCTTGATAGGAGACTATAATTCACCCCTCCACTTT
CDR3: CASSLIGDYNSPLHF

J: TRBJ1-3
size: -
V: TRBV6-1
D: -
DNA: TGTGCCAGCAGCACAGACTACTCTGGAAACACCATATATTTT
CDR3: CASSTDYSGNTIYF

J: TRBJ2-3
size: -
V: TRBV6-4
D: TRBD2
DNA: TGTGCCAGCAGTGAGGGGACTAGCGGGGGAGATACGCAGTATTTT
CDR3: CASSEGTSGGDTQYF

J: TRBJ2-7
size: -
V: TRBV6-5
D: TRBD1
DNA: TGTGCCAGCAGAACTCCGGGACAGAGCTACGAGCAGTACTTC
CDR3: CASRTPGQSYEQYF

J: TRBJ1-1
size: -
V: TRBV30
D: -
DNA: TGTGCCTGGAGTCCTTACCCGAACACTGAAGCTTTCTTT
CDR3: CAWSPYPNTEAFF

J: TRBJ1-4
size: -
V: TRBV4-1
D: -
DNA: TGCGCCAGCAGCCAAGACGGCATCATCGGGGAAAAACTGTTTTTT
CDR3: CASSQDGIIGEKLFF

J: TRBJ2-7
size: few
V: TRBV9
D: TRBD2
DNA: TGTGCCAGCAGCGCGAGCGGGAGCCACTCCTACGAGCAGTACTTC
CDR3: CASSASGSHSYEQYF

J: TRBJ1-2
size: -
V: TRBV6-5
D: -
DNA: TGTGCCAGCAGTTTGACAGAAGGCTATGGCTACACCTTC
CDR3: CASSLTEGYGYTF

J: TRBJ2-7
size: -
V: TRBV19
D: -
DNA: TGTGCCAGCAAAATCCGCCGGGACTCCTACGAGCAGTACTTC
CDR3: CASKIRRDSYEQYF

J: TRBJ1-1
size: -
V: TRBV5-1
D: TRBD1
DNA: TGCGCCAGCAGCTTGGAGGGGGCTAACACTGAAGCTTTCTTT
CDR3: CASSLEGANTEAFF

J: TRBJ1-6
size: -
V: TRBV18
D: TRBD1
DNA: TGTGCCAGCTCACCACAGGGGGCAAATAATTCACCCCTCCACTTT
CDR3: CASSPQGANNSPLHF

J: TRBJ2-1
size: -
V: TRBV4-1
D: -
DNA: TGCGCCAGCAGCCAAGTTTTCAGCTACAATGAGCAGTTCTTC
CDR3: CASSQVFSYNEQFF

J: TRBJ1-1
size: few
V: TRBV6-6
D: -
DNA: TGTGCCAGCAGTCTCGTACACTACATAGATGAAGCTTTCTTT
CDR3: CASSLVHYIDEAFF

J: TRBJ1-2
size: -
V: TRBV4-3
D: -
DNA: TGCGCCAGCAGCCAAGATTTTAGTGGTGGCGGCTACACCTTC
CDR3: CASSQDFSGGGYTF

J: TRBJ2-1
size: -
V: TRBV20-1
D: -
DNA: TGCAGTGCTAGGTCTGTGAATGAGCAGTTCTTC
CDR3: CSARSVNEQFF

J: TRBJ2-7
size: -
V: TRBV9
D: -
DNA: TGTGCCAGCAGCGTAGACCCGAACCCAGCCTACGAGCAGTACTTC
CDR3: CASSVDPNPAYEQYF

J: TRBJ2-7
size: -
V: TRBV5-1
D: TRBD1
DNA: TGCGCCAGCAGCTGGACAGGGGGCTACGACGAGCAGTACTTC
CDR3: CASSWTGGYDEQYF

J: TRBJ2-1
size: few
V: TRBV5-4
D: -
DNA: TGTGCCAGCAGCTTAGGCGTCGACGAGCAGTTCTTC
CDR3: CASSLGVDEQFF

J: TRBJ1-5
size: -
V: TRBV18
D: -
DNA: TGTGCCAGCTCACCAGGACGAGGGATAAATCAGCCCCAGCATTTT
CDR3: CASSPGRGINQPQHF

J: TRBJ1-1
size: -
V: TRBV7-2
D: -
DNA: TGTGCCAGCAGCTTAGGACAGCTTGAAGCTTTCTTT
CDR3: CASSLGQLEAFF

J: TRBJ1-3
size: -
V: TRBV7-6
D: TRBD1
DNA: TGTGCCAGCAGCTCCGGACAGGGGGCCGTTGGAAACACCATATATTTT
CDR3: CASSSGQGAVGNTIYF

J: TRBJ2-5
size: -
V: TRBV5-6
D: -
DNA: TGTGCCAGCGGGGGCCCGCCGCGGGCGAAGACCCAGTACTTC
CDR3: CASGGPPRAKTQYF

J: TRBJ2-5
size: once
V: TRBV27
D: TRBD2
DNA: TGTGCCAGCAGCCCGGGGAGGGGTGAGACCCAGTACTTC
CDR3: CASSPGRGETQYF

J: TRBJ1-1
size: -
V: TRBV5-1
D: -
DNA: TGCGCCAGCAGCTTAGCAGTCATGAACACTGAAGCTTTCTTT
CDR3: CASSLAVMNTEAFF

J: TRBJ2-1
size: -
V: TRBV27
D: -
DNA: TGTGCCAGCAGAGACCTACTATCCTACAATGAGCAGTTCTTC
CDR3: CASRDLLSYNEQFF

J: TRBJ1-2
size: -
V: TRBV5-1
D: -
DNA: TGCGCCAGCAGCTCCACCAATGACTATGGCTACACCTTC
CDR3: CASSSTNDYGYTF